These 10 T cell receptor beta chains share one sample of origin, sequenced in a study of beta chain features in type 1 diabetes. Every isolated RNA sample was fully reverse transcribed, so sequencing captured expressed TCRB transcripts. Sequencing was performed with immunoSEQ multiplex PCR; in TCRdb, only in-frame clones are kept and a portion is missing. The data hold 600,000 to 700,000 clones, with 9.5% to 15% observed a single time. These TCRs' antigens remain unknown. The study's findings and limits: The study found moderately but significantly shorter TCRB CDR3s in all four CD4+ subsets of Type 1 diabetes patients.

Source material: naive CD4+ T cells from blood. These TCRs come from a man aged 25 to 45 with type 1 diabetes.

The sample holds a few counts of this clone. The gene calls are TRBV4-2 and TRBJ2-4; unclear D gene. This CDR3 has 13 amino acids. Looked up from germline, CDR1 is LGHNA and CDR2 is YNFKEQ. Trimming stripped 0 bases from V and 15 bases from J, with 15 bases between. The CDR3 region has the DNA TGTGCCAGCAGCCAAGAATGGGAAACAGAGGCGTACTTC. Amino acids: CASSQEWETEAYF.

The CDR3 DNA reads as TGCGCCAGCAGCGACCCCTTACAGGGATCCACTGAAGCTTTCTTT. Translated, it gives CASSDPLQGSTEAFF. V is TRBV4-3 and J is TRBJ1-1; possibly TRBD1 for D (6 bases). This CDR3 has 15 residues. Trimming left V 5 bases short and J 4 bases short, with 17 bases between. The germline V gene has CDR1 LGHNA and CDR2 YSLEER.

This rearrangement joins TRBV7-9 to TRBJ2-2; possibly TRBD1 for D (6 bases). This CDR3 contains 16 residues. Germline CDR1 SEHNR, CDR2 FQNEAQ (reference sequence). V gave up 5 bases and J gave up 5 bases, with 18 bases separating them. The CDR3 loop reads CASSPTGGRFTGELFF. The CDR3 DNA sequence: TGTGCCAGCAGCCCGACAGGTGGTCGTTTTACCGGGGAGCTGTTTTTT. The complete variable domain, with remaining parts taken from reference TRBV7-9 and TRBJ2-2, reads DTGVSQNPRHKITKRGQNVTFRCDPISEHNRLYWYRQTLGQGPEFLTYFQNEAQLEKSRLLSDRFSAERPKGSFSTLEIQRTEQGDSAMYLCASSPTGGRFTGELFFGEGSRLTVL.

This clone was counted between two and nine times. The V and J genes are TRBV28 and TRBJ1-3, with D maybe TRBD1 (6 bases). The CDR3 is 15 residues long. Trimming took 11 bases from V and 0 from J, leaving 17 bases between them. Looked up from germline, CDR1 is MDHEN and CDR2 is SYDVKM. The CDR3 is CASGDLTGSGNTIYF. DNA of the CDR3: TGTGCCTCAGGGGACCTAACCGGCTCTGGAAACACCATATATTTT.

The chain has TRBV7-2 and TRBJ1-1; unclear D gene. V lost 4 bases to trimming and J lost 3 bases, with 6 bases between them. The germline gives CDR1 SGHTA, CDR2 FQGNSA. The CDR3 has 12 amino acids. The CDR3: CASSSDYTEAFF. In DNA, the CDR3 is TGTGCCAGCAGCTCCGATTACACTGAAGCTTTCTTT.

The sample holds a few counts of this clone. The V gene is TRBV11-3, the J gene TRBJ1-2, with D tentatively TRBD1 (5 bases). This CDR3 has 13 residues. V was trimmed by 2 bases and J by 8 bases, leaving 12 bases between them. Germline assignment: CDR1 SGHNT and CDR2 YENEEA. CDR3 region: CASSLYRSRGYTF. DNA of the CDR3: TGTGCCAGCAGCTTATACAGGTCCCGGGGCTACACCTTC.

The chain couples TRBV7-9 to TRBJ2-7; D is ambiguous. Trimming took off 5 bases at V and 0 bases at J, with 20 bases between the two ends. The V gene's germline CDR1 is SEHNR and CDR2 FQNEAQ (reference sequence). The CDR3 is made up of 17 amino acids. The CDR3 nucleotides are TGTGCCAGCAGCGGCCGCTTTAGCACTCAGTTCTCCTACGAGCAGTACTTC. This encodes CASSGRFSTQFSYEQYF.

The chain combines TRBV5-1 with TRBJ2-1; 9 nucleotides match TRBD1. Germline V gene sequence: CDR1 SGHRS, CDR2 YFSETQ. The CDR3 extends over 14 amino acids. V dropped 2 bases and J dropped 6; count of bases not matched to a gene: 3. CDR3 amino acids: CASSFGTGSNEQFF. The CDR3 DNA reads as TGCGCCAGCAGCTTCGGGACAGGGTCCAATGAGCAGTTCTTC.

The rearrangement links TRBV10-3 to TRBJ2-2; D is unclear. Germline V gene sequence: CDR1 ENHRY, CDR2 SYGVKD. The CDR3 runs 17 residues. The V gene lost 4 bases and the J gene lost 3 bases, with 18 bases spanning the gap. Here the CDR3 DNA reads TGTGCCATCAGTGTTTATGAGGCCCTGGCGGACACCGGGGAGCTGTTTTTT. Translation gives CAISVYEALADTGELFF.

This clone was seen only a few times. The J gene is TRBJ2-1, the V gene TRBV19, with D possibly being TRBD2 (7 bases). Germline V lookup: CDR1 LNHDA, CDR2 SQIVND (reference sequence). CDR3 size: 16 residues. Trimming cost V 5 bases and J 0 bases, with 14 bases left between them. The CDR3 bases are TGTGCCAGTAGTGCGGCGGGGGCAAGCTCCTACAATGAGCAGTTCTTC. Its protein product is CASSAAGASSYNEQFF.